The T cell receptor (beta chain) under discussion was sequenced for a study of shared clonotypes between healthy human individuals. Note on this clone: At the DNA level, this CDR3 is encoded by other sequences in the same sample as well.

There are 14 residues in the CDR3. CDR1 is MNHNS and CDR2 is SASEGT in the germline V gene. Between the trimmed V and J ends, which lost 3 bases and 4 bases, there was a span of 9 bases. Libraries were prepared by immunoSEQ multiplex PCR; TCRdb keeps only in-frame clonotypes and omits some of them. The sample yields about 1 million clones, about 75% seen once. The source material was memory CD4+ T cells sorted from blood. The sample's subset: CD45RA-negative fraction. The rearrangement links TRBV6-1 to TRBJ2-2; D unresolved. This TCR was recovered from a young man in good health. The CDR3 reads CASSEVSFTGELFF. The CDR3 region has the DNA TGTGCCAGCAGTGAGGTCAGCTTCACCGGGGAGCTGTTTTTT.